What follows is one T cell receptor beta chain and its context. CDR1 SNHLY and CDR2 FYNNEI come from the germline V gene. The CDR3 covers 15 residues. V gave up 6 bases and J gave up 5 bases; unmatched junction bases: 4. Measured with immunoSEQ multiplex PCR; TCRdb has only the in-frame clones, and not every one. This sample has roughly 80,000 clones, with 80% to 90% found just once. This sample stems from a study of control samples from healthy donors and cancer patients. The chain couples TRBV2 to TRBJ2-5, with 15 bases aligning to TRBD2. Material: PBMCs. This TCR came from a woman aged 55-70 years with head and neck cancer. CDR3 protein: CASSHGTSGRETQYF. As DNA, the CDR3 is TGTGCCAGCAGCCACGGGACTAGCGGGAGGGAGACCCAGTACTTC.